The clone carrying this TCR beta chain came up many times. Its antigen is currently unknown. This sample's RNA came from whole unsorted tissue. The germline V gene encodes CDR1 MNHEY and CDR2 SVGEGT. The CDR3 length is 15 residues. V trimming: 0 bases; J trimming: 10 bases; junction bases outside the gene matches: 5. A modified ARM-PCR protocol with three rounds of nested PCR amplified TCRbeta. TCRdb fed the multiplex PCR reads into MiXCR, producing one record per CDR3 protein. The table has about 110,000 distinct CDR3 sequences, roughly 80% seen once. The sample originates from a study of tumor and adjacent non-tumor tissue in lung cancer. Across the study: The cohort had about 12 adenocarcinoma, a couple of squamous cell and 1 small cell patients. On average, productive TCRbeta reads reached about 4.17 million per sample. Study observations and caveats: Shorter survival was associated with higher TCR diversity in tumors.

Sequences were obtained from lung tumor tissue. The chain employs TRBV6-2 or TRBV6-3 and TRBJ2-1, with 11 bases identical to TRBD2. The TCR sequence derives from a woman aged 55-75 years with non-small cell lung cancer. CDR3 sequence (DNA): TGTGCCAGCAGTTACTCTAGCGGGAGGGCCGGCGAGCAGTTCTTC. Encoded protein: CASSYSSGRAGEQFF.